The 10 T cell receptor beta chains below come from one sample, sequenced in a study of identical twins. Each CDR3 protein gets one entry after TCRdb re-called the 5' RACE reads with MiXCR. The table includes about 530,000 distinct CDR3 sequences, approximately 20% detected once. These same data were also listed under a study on yellow fever vaccine responses in identical twins.

Material for sequencing was CD4+ T cells sorted from blood. These receptors all stem from a woman aged 18 to 35 in good health.

This clonotype was seen a few times. The V call is TRBV6-6, the J call TRBJ2-1; weak D call: TRBD1 (6 bases). The germline CDR1 and CDR2 sequences are MNHNY and SVGAGI (reference sequence). V was cut by 7 bases and J by 8 bases, with 15 bases left in between. The CDR3 spans 13 residues. CDR3 nucleotide sequence: TGTGCCAGCAAGGGGACAAACGCCGATGAGCAGTTCTTC. Its translation is CASKGTNADEQFF.

The table lists this clonotype with a few counts. The V call is TRBV6-5, the J call TRBJ2-2; no definite D call. V gave up 1 base and J gave up 2 bases, with 2 bases separating them. This CDR3 region has 13 residues. The germline gives CDR1 MNHEY, CDR2 SVGAGI. The CDR3 reads CASSYFNTGELFF. The CDR3, as DNA: TGTGCCAGCAGTTACTTTAACACCGGGGAGCTGTTTTTT.

This clonotype was counted between two and nine times. This chain links TRBV10-3 with TRBJ2-1, with D possibly being TRBD2 (5 bases). Germline V gene data show CDR1 as ENHRY and CDR2 as SYGVKD. Trimming took off 6 bases at V and 6 bases at J, with 21 bases between the two ends. CDR3 length equals 16 residues. The CDR3 is CAIRDPGYTPLNEQFF. In DNA, the CDR3 is TGTGCCATCAGGGATCCGGGATACACACCACTCAATGAGCAGTTCTTC.

This clonotype came up a few times. The genes are TRBV18 and TRBJ2-5, with D possibly matching TRBD1 (6 bases). V shed 3 bases and J shed 9 bases, with 23 bases lying between them. CDR1 and CDR2 from the germline V gene are KGHSH and LQKENI. The length of the CDR3 is 16 residues. This CDR3 is CASSPRGQQEIEAQYF. DNA of the CDR3: TGTGCCAGCTCACCCCGTGGACAGCAAGAGATTGAGGCCCAGTACTTC.

The V and J genes are TRBV11-3 and TRBJ2-3, with D tentatively TRBD2 (5 bases). There are 16 residues in the CDR3. V shed 0 bases and J shed 6 bases, with 16 bases lying between them. Germline V gene lookup returns CDR1 SGHNT and CDR2 YENEEA. CDR3 loop: CASSLDSWTASDTQYF. CDR3 DNA sequence: TGTGCCAGCAGCTTAGACTCTTGGACTGCCAGCGATACGCAGTATTTT.

This clonotype was observed a few times. This rearrangement joins TRBV15 to TRBJ2-6; TRBD1 is a possible D gene (5 bases). The CDR3 has 18 residues. CDR1 is LNHNV and CDR2 is YYDKDF in the germline V gene (reference sequence). The ends were cut back, 0 bases at V and 6 bases at J, with 18 bases in the middle. DNA of the CDR3: TGTGCCACCAGCAGAGATTTTTGGGGCAGATCGGAGGCCAACGTCCTGACTTTC. It is translated as CATSRDFWGRSEANVLTF.

The rearrangement uses TRBV3-1 and TRBJ2-3; D ambiguous. The CDR3 extends over 16 amino acids. Trimming left V 4 bases short and J 2 bases short, with 16 bases between. The V gene's germline CDR1 is LGHDT and CDR2 YNNKEL (reference sequence). The CDR3 region has the DNA TGTGCCAGCAGCCTTTCGACAATCGGACCCACAGATACGCAGTATTTT. This codes for CASSLSTIGPTDTQYF.

This clonotype has a handful of counts. The genes are TRBV18 and TRBJ1-6, with D possibly matching TRBD1 (5 bases). This CDR3 spans 15 amino acids. Germline V lookup: CDR1 KGHSH, CDR2 LQKENI. The V and J ends lost 3 bases and 7 bases respectively, with 13 bases between them. The CDR3 DNA is TGTGCCAGCTCACCCTCCGGGGGGGAGAATTCACCCCTCCACTTT. Protein: CASSPSGGENSPLHF.

CDR3 nucleotide sequence: TGTGCCATCAGCCCGGGACTAGCGGTTTCCTACGAGCAGTACTTC. As protein: CAISPGLAVSYEQYF. The rearrangement uses TRBV10-3 and TRBJ2-7, with TRBD2 identical over 11 bases. Germline values: CDR1 ENHRY, CDR2 SYGVKD. Unmatched junction bases numbered 5, after V lost 6 bases and J lost 1 base. CDR3 length: 15 amino acids.

This clonotype was recorded once. The chain carries TRBV12-3 or TRBV12-4 and TRBJ2-3, with TRBD1 matching over 8 bases. V lost 5 bases to trimming and J lost 3 bases; unmatched junction nucleotides: 7. There are 15 residues in the CDR3. CDR3 in amino acids: CASSEQGVETDTQYF. The CDR3 nucleotides are TGTGCCAGCAGTGAACAGGGGGTGGAAACAGATACGCAGTATTTT.